Presented here are 29 T cell receptor beta chains from one specimen sequenced in a study of OX40 agonist ivuxolimab in advanced cancers. Assay used: immunoSEQ multiplex PCR; TCRdb lists only in-frame clones, some missing. The table has under 200,000 clones, roughly 92% seen once; the top ten hold 0.31%. The source was CD4+ or CD8+ T cells sorted from blood, collected in a trial of the OX40 agonist ivuxolimab. These receptor sequences come from an adult with an advanced solid tumor such as melanoma, head and neck, liver or kidney cancer.

The chain uses TRBV7-2 and TRBJ2-1, with 9 nucleotides matching TRBD2. The CDR3 has 17 residues. Germline CDR1 and CDR2: SGHTA and FQGNSA. With V trimmed by 3 bases and J by 4 bases, 10 bases remained unmatched. The CDR3 protein is CASSFNSREGLYNEQFF. The CDR3 region has the DNA TGTGCCAGCAGCTTTAATTCGCGGGAGGGGTTATACAATGAGCAGTTCTTC.

J is TRBJ2-7 and V is TRBV6-6, with TRBD1 as a possible D gene (6 bases). There are 14 residues in the CDR3. Between the trimmed V and J ends, which lost 6 bases and 2 bases, there was a span of 14 bases. Germline CDR1 and CDR2: MNHNY and SVGAGI (reference sequence). The CDR3 loop reads CASRSRQVPYEQYF. The CDR3 nucleotides read TGTGCCAGCAGAAGCCGACAGGTGCCCTACGAGCAGTACTTC.

The chain uses TRBV28 and TRBJ1-5, with 8 positions matching TRBD1. Germline values: CDR1 MDHEN, CDR2 SYDVKM. The CDR3 has 16 residues. Germline trimming cut 6 bases from V and 7 bases from J; bases unmatched to any gene: 14. CDR3 DNA sequence: TGTGCCAGCAGACAATCGCCCACAGGGGGTGAGCAGCCCCAGCATTTT. This gives the protein CASRQSPTGGEQPQHF.

This clone was observed once. The J gene is TRBJ2-5, the V gene TRBV7-9; 12 bases agree with TRBD2. Germline CDR1 is SEHNR and CDR2 is FQNEAQ (reference sequence). With V trimmed by 3 bases and J by 2 bases, 1 base remained unmatched. The CDR3 sequence is 15 residues long. Here the CDR3 reads CASSFLAGGQETQYF. CDR3 bases: TGTGCCAGCAGCTTCCTAGCGGGAGGGCAAGAGACCCAGTACTTC.

The rearrangement joins TRBV6-5 to TRBJ1-2; D uncertain. V shed 6 bases and J shed 4 bases, with 9 bases lying between them. The CDR3 has 12 residues. CDR1 is MNHEY, CDR2 SVGAGI, per germline. In nucleotides, the CDR3 is TGTGCCAGCAGGGAAGGGATCTATGGCTACACCTTC. As protein: CASREGIYGYTF.

This clone appeared a few times. The chain employs TRBV7-2 and TRBJ1-2, with D uncertain. V lost 0 bases and J lost 9, with 11 bases in between. The CDR3 has 13 amino acids. Germline V CDR1 and CDR2: SGHTA, FQGNSA. The CDR3 reads CASSLALESRYTF. The CDR3 DNA sequence: TGTGCCAGCAGCTTAGCCCTCGAGAGCCGCTACACCTTC.

The chain uses TRBV19 and TRBJ2-7; possibly TRBD1 for D (6 bases). The V gene's germline CDR1 is LNHDA and CDR2 SQIVND (reference sequence). The length of the CDR3 is 15 residues. Trimming stripped 6 bases from V and 1 base from J, with 16 bases between. The chain's CDR3 is CASSRGQTVSYEQYF. CDR3 DNA: TGTGCCAGTAGCCGAGGACAGACTGTTTCCTACGAGCAGTACTTC.

The gene calls are TRBV7-6 and TRBJ1-2, with TRBD1 as a possible D gene (6 bases). The CDR3 consists of 15 residues. Germline CDR1 is SGHVS and CDR2 is FNYEAQ. V shed 4 bases and J shed 2 bases, with 14 bases lying between them. The DNA of the CDR3 is TGTGCCAGCAGCTCTCTCAGGGGAAAAAACTATGGCTACACCTTC. Translation gives CASSSLRGKNYGYTF. The whole variable domain, filled in from reference TRBV7-6 and TRBJ1-2, reads GAGVSQSPRYKVTKRGQDVALRCDPISGHVSLYWYRQALGQGPEFLTYFNYEAQQDKSGLPNDRFSAERPEGSISTLTIQRTEQRDSAMYRCASSSLRGKNYGYTFGSGTRLTVV.

The chain uses TRBV7-2 and TRBJ1-2, with 8 positions matching TRBD1. From germline, CDR1 is SGHTA and CDR2 FQGNSA. V lost 1 base to trimming and J lost 8 bases; unmatched junction nucleotides: 6. The CDR3 is made up of 14 amino acids. The CDR3 DNA follows: TGTGCCAGCAGCTTAGACGGACAGGGACGAGGCTACACCTTC. Its protein product is CASSLDGQGRGYTF.

The chain recombines TRBV28 with TRBJ1-5; D not resolved. Germline CDR1 MDHEN, CDR2 SYDVKM. The V end lost 8 bases, the J end lost 0 bases, and 20 bases lay between the germline ends. This CDR3 region has 17 residues. The CDR3 DNA follows: TGTGCCAGCGGTACTACTAACCACAAATATAGCAATCAGCCCCAGCATTTT. Its protein product is CASGTTNHKYSNQPQHF. The full variable domain, with the rest looked up from reference TRBV28 and TRBJ1-5, is DVKVTQSSRYLVKRTGEKVFLECVQDMDHENMFWYRQDPGLGLRLIYFSYDVKMKEKGDIPEGYSVSREKKERFSLILESASTNQTSMYLCASGTTNHKYSNQPQHFGDGTRLSIL.

The chain links TRBV7-2 to TRBJ2-5; D is possibly TRBD2 (6 bases). Trimming pared 5 bases from V and 2 bases from J, leaving 18 bases between. The CDR3 extends over 16 amino acids. From germline, CDR1 is SGHTA and CDR2 FQGNSA. CDR3 sequence (DNA): TGTGCCAGCAGCCAAGGGAATAGCGGAGGACAAGAGACCCAGTACTTC. Its translation: CASSQGNSGGQETQYF.

This clone was observed once. This chain uses TRBV5-4 with TRBJ2-5, with 7 bases that match TRBD2. Trimming took 7 bases from V and 5 from J; bases not matched to a gene: 8. The CDR3 extends over 13 amino acids. Germline V gene lookup returns CDR1 SGHNT and CDR2 YYREEE (reference sequence). The CDR3 nucleotides are TGTGCCAGCGTGGGGGAGGGTTTTGAGACCCAGTACTTC. Residues: CASVGEGFETQYF.

The chain employs TRBV28 and TRBJ2-1, with 9 nucleotides matching TRBD2. V was pared by 2 bases and J by 2 bases, with 1 base of the junction left unmatched. The germline V gene encodes CDR1 MDHEN and CDR2 SYDVKM. CDR3 size: 15 residues. The CDR3 is CASSLGGGAYNEQFF. For the CDR3, the DNA is TGTGCCAGCAGTTTAGGCGGGGGGGCCTACAATGAGCAGTTCTTC. Drawing the rest from reference TRBV28 and TRBJ2-1, the complete variable domain is DVKVTQSSRYLVKRTGEKVFLECVQDMDHENMFWYRQDPGLGLRLIYFSYDVKMKEKGDIPEGYSVSREKKERFSLILESASTNQTSMYLCASSLGGGAYNEQFFGPGTRLTVL.

The chain is built from TRBV5-1 and TRBJ1-3; maybe TRBD1 (6 bases). The germline V and J ends were trimmed by 5 bases and 4 bases, with 19 bases remaining between them. The CDR3 spans 16 residues. Germline V lookup: CDR1 SGHRS, CDR2 YFSETQ. Here the CDR3 reads CASRPQGGAGGNTIYF. The CDR3 nucleotides are TGCGCCAGCAGGCCCCAAGGGGGGGCCGGAGGAAACACCATATATTTT.

This clone has a single count. V gene TRBV6-4 combines with J gene TRBJ1-4; D is unresolved. The length of the CDR3 is 18 residues. V lost 2 bases, J lost 0 bases, and 16 bases lay in between. In germline, CDR1 is MRHNA, CDR2 SNTAGT. Here the CDR3 DNA reads TGTGCCAGCAGTGACAACTTTCAGACTCCGACAACTAATGAAAAACTGTTTTTT. It translates to CASSDNFQTPTTNEKLFF.

The chain carries TRBV10-3 and TRBJ1-3, with D unresolved. The CDR3 is 17 residues long. Trimming shortened V by 0 bases and J by 0 bases, and 12 bases separated the two germline ends. Germline CDR1 ENHRY, CDR2 SYGVKD. This CDR3 is CAISESLYEISGNTIYF. In nucleotides, the CDR3 is TGTGCCATCAGTGAGTCGCTTTATGAGATCTCTGGAAACACCATATATTTT.

The chain combines TRBV7-2 with TRBJ2-2; D assignment may be TRBD1 or TRBD2 (5 bases each). V was pared by 5 bases and J by 5 bases, with 12 bases between. Per germline, CDR1 SGHTA and CDR2 FQGNSA. The CDR3 loop spans 14 amino acids. CDR3 coding DNA: TGTGCCAGCAGCATCACCTGGGGGACCGGGGAGCTGTTTTTT. Protein product: CASSITWGTGELFF.

V usage is TRBV7-9 and J usage is TRBJ2-7; D is perhaps TRBD2 (6 bases). Per the germline V gene, CDR1 is SEHNR and CDR2 is FQNEAQ (reference sequence). The CDR3 is made up of 12 amino acids. Between the trimmed V and J ends, which lost 6 bases and 4 bases, there was a span of 10 bases. The CDR3 sequence is CASSTREYEQYF. The CDR3 bases are TGTGCCAGCAGTACCCGGGAGTACGAGCAGTACTTC.

The chain has TRBV10-3 and TRBJ2-7; D unresolved. Trimming left V 4 bases short and J 4 bases short, with 5 bases between. The CDR3 is 11 amino acids. The germline CDR1 and CDR2 sequences are ENHRY and SYGVKD. This chain's CDR3 is CAISGEYEQYF. CDR3 DNA: TGTGCCATCAGTGGAGAATACGAGCAGTACTTC.

This chain joins TRBV5-8 and TRBJ2-7; possible D gene TRBD2, 6 bases. The germline V gene encodes CDR1 SGHTS and CDR2 YDEGEE. The CDR3 spans 15 residues. V dropped 2 bases and J dropped 0 bases, with 12 bases sitting between them. The chain's CDR3 is CASSLGSGLSYEQYF. CDR3 in DNA: TGTGCCAGCAGCTTAGGTAGCGGACTCTCCTACGAGCAGTACTTC. Complete variable domain (other parts from reference TRBV5-8 and TRBJ2-7): EAGVTQSPTHLIKTRGQQATLRCSPISGHTSVYWYQQALGLGLQFLLWYDEGEERNRGNFPPRFSGRQFPNYSSELNVNALELEDSALYLCASSLGSGLSYEQYFGPGTRLTVT.

V is TRBV5-1 and J is TRBJ2-1; D may be TRBD2 (5 bases). Trimming shortened V by 0 bases and J by 9 bases, and 13 bases separated the two germline ends. The CDR3 runs to 14 residues. Per germline, CDR1 SGHRS and CDR2 YFSETQ. CDR3 nucleotide sequence: TGCGCCAGCAGCTTGGGGCCGGGATCCGGTGAGCAGTTCTTC. Translated: CASSLGPGSGEQFF.

The CDR3 sequence is CSVTGGGPHHNEQFF. Here the CDR3 DNA reads TGCAGCGTGACAGGGGGCGGACCCCACCACAATGAGCAGTTCTTC. V and J are TRBV29-1 and TRBJ2-1; 10 nucleotides match TRBD1. V dropped 6 bases and J dropped 5; count of bases not matched to a gene: 10. Germline-derived CDR1 and CDR2 are SQVTM and ANQGSEA. The CDR3 contains 15 residues.

This chain links TRBV28 with TRBJ1-2; 8 nucleotides line up with TRBD1. This CDR3 comprises 13 residues. The germline gives CDR1 MDHEN, CDR2 SYDVKM. V gave up 8 bases and J gave up 2 bases; unmatched junction bases: 4. CDR3 residues: CASVTGGNYGYTF. The CDR3 coding sequence is TGTGCCAGCGTAACAGGGGGGAACTATGGCTACACCTTC.

The chain recombines TRBV2 with TRBJ2-1; 7 bases line up with TRBD2. Germline trimming cut 8 bases from V and 4 bases from J; bases unmatched to any gene: 8. The length of the CDR3 is 14 residues. CDR1 is SNHLY and CDR2 is FYNNEI in the germline V gene. As DNA, the CDR3 is TGTGCCAGCGAACCTAGCGGATTATACAATGAGCAGTTCTTC. Translating gives CASEPSGLYNEQFF.

The chain carries TRBV5-4 and TRBJ2-7, with D uncertain. The CDR3 loop spans 14 amino acids. Germline CDR1 SGHNT, CDR2 YYREEE (reference sequence). Trimming pared 3 bases from V and 4 bases from J, leaving 14 bases between. The CDR3 here is CASSSPGPIYEQYF. For the CDR3, the DNA is TGTGCCAGCAGCTCTCCTGGGCCCATTTACGAGCAGTACTTC.

The V call is TRBV7-6, the J call TRBJ1-3; D is possibly TRBD1 (6 bases). This CDR3 region has 16 residues. V gave up 2 bases and J gave up 3 bases, with 14 bases separating them. Germline CDR1 is SGHVS and CDR2 is FNYEAQ. The CDR3 coding sequence is TGTGCCAGCAGCTTACTGCCCAGGGGTCTTGGAAACACCATATATTTT. Its translation is CASSLLPRGLGNTIYF.

The chain links TRBV7-7 to TRBJ2-1; 9 positions match TRBD2. There are 15 residues in the CDR3. CDR1 and CDR2 from the germline V gene are SSHAT and FNYEAQ (reference sequence). V was clipped by 4 bases and J by 1 base; unmatched bases: 2. The CDR3 DNA sequence: TGTGCCAGCAGCTCCGGACTAGCGTCCTACAATGAGCAGTTCTTC. Its translation is CASSSGLASYNEQFF.

The chain couples TRBV30 to TRBJ1-1, with 12 bases lining up with TRBD1. Germline V gene lookup returns CDR1 GTSNPN and CDR2 SVGIG (reference sequence). The CDR3 totals 16 residues. V dropped 4 bases and J dropped 5; count of bases not matched to a gene: 11. This CDR3 reads CAWNAGTGGQGTEAFF. Written as DNA, the CDR3 is TGTGCCTGGAATGCCGGGACAGGGGGCCAAGGGACTGAAGCTTTCTTT.

The chain employs TRBV4-3 and TRBJ2-3; D ambiguous. The germline CDR1 and CDR2 sequences are LGHNA and YSLEER. The CDR3 is 13 residues long. V dropped 0 bases and J dropped 7 bases, with 8 bases sitting between them. DNA for the CDR3: TGCGCCAGCAGCCAAGATCCCGTGAATACGCAGTATTTT. This translates into CASSQDPVNTQYF.